Listed below are T cell receptor beta chains from one sample, sequenced in a study of technical replicates of blood from several donors. TCRdb keeps only in-frame clones here, not all; method: immunoSEQ multiplex PCR. Among around 97,000 clones listed, 90% to 97% were seen once. The sample was T cells isolated from PBMCs. These receptors were taken from a human donor in good health. CDR3s include the opening cysteine and the closing phenylalanine or tryptophan. A D gene is named only where the DNA matches it firmly. Size is omitted from some rows. Given values are once, few, many or a class for expanded clones.

abundance	d_gene	v_gene	j_gene	CDR3aa	CDR3nt
-	-	TRBV5-5	TRBJ1-2	CASSLVDGRGNYGYGYTF	TGTGCCAGCAGCTTGGTGGATGGGAGGGGGAATTATGGCTATGGCTACACCTTC
-	TRBD2	TRBV7-6	TRBJ2-3	CASSLFSSGRDTQYF	TGTGCCAGCAGCTTATTCAGTAGCGGGAGGGATACGCAGTATTTT
-	TRBD2	TRBV28	TRBJ2-1	CGSPRTSGSHNEQFF	TGTGGGTCTCCAAGGACTAGCGGGAGCCACAATGAGCAGTTCTTC
-	TRBD1	TRBV28	TRBJ2-1	CASSRDRGREQFF	TGTGCCAGCAGTCGGGACAGGGGGCGGGAGCAGTTCTTC
once	-	TRBV25-1	TRBJ1-4	CASRTPSGGGGEKLFF	TGTGCCAGCAGAACCCCATCCGGGGGAGGTGGTGAAAAACTGTTTTTT
few	TRBD1	TRBV6-5	TRBJ1-2	CASTGTGGFGYTF	TGTGCCAGTACCGGGACAGGGGGCTTTGGCTACACCTTC
once	-	TRBV19	TRBJ1-4	CASRRDEKLFF	TGTGCCTCGAGGCGGGATGAAAAACTGTTTTTT
-	-	TRBV29-1	TRBJ2-4	CSAFKGSNIQYF	TGCAGCGCTTTCAAGGGGTCAAACATTCAGTACTTC
-	-	TRBV9	TRBJ1-2	CASSVGSGRGGGYTF	TGTGCCAGCAGCGTAGGATCAGGGAGGGGTGGCGGCTACACCTTC
-	-	TRBV13	TRBJ1-1	CASSLDTGGNTEAFF	TGTGCCAGCAGCTTAGACACGGGAGGGAACACTGAAGCTTTCTTT
-	-	TRBV14	TRBJ1-4	CASSHRGFNEKLFF	TGTGCCAGCAGCCACAGGGGATTTAATGAAAAACTGTTTTTT
-	-	TRBV11-2	TRBJ1-2	CASSLQGQGGYTF	TGTGCCAGCAGCTTACAGGGGCAGGGTGGCTACACCTTC
-	TRBD1	TRBV28	TRBJ1-4	CASRAPGQGAREKLFF	TGTGCCAGCAGGGCACCGGGACAGGGGGCGCGGGAAAAACTGTTTTTT
-	-	TRBV13	TRBJ2-5	CASSGGARETQYF	TGTGCCAGCAGCGGGGGGGCGAGAGAGACCCAGTACTTC
-	-	TRBV27	TRBJ1-5	CASSYGGDQPQHF	TGTGCCAGCAGTTACGGGGGGGATCAGCCCCAGCATTTT
-	-	TRBV7-2	TRBJ1-4	CASSLAGHSNEKLFF	TGTGCCAGCAGCTTAGCTGGGCATTCTAATGAAAAACTGTTTTTT
once	-	TRBV5-4	TRBJ2-5	CASSLRETQYF	TGTGCCAGCAGCTTGCGGGAGACCCAGTACTTC
-	TRBD1	TRBV18	TRBJ2-6	CASSPRQGAVGGGANVLTF	TGTGCCAGCTCACCGAGACAGGGAGCCGTAGGTGGAGGGGCCAACGTCCTGACTTTC
-	TRBD1	TRBV28	TRBJ2-1	CASSFLASGQGVQFF	TGTGCCAGCAGTTTTCTCGCCTCTGGACAGGGAGTGCAGTTCTTC
-	TRBD1	TRBV7-9	TRBJ2-5	CASREAGGQETQYF	TGTGCCAGCAGAGAGGCAGGGGGACAAGAGACCCAGTACTTC
-	-	TRBV28	TRBJ1-5	CASSFSPGNSNQPQHF	TGTGCCAGCAGTTTTTCTCCGGGGAATAGCAATCAGCCCCAGCATTTT
few	-	TRBV4-3	TRBJ1-5	CASSQDRGMGSNQPQHF	TGCGCCAGCAGCCAAGATAGAGGGATGGGGTCCAATCAGCCCCAGCATTTT
-	TRBD1	TRBV6-1	TRBJ1-3	CASGQGLSGNTIYF	TGTGCCAGCGGACAGGGCCTCTCTGGAAACACCATATATTTT
-	TRBD2	TRBV4-2	TRBJ2-2	CASSQDKGGSRGGELFF	TGTGCCAGCAGCCAAGATAAAGGCGGGAGCCGGGGCGGGGAGCTGTTTTTT
-	TRBD2	TRBV19	TRBJ2-7	CASSMGGYEQYF	TGTGCCAGTAGTATGGGGGGGTACGAGCAGTACTTC
-	-	TRBV6-1	TRBJ1-5	CASHRQLDQPQHF	TGTGCCAGCCACCGACAGCTCGATCAGCCCCAGCATTTT
few	TRBD1	TRBV5-5	TRBJ1-1	CASSAQGQTNTEAFF	TGTGCCAGCAGCGCCCAGGGACAGACGAACACTGAAGCTTTCTTT
-	-	TRBV9	TRBJ2-5	CASSAGDFQETQYF	TGTGCCAGCAGCGCGGGGGACTTCCAAGAGACCCAGTACTTC
-	TRBD2	TRBV11-2	TRBJ2-1	CASSLAGGDYNEQFF	TGTGCCAGCAGCTTAGCGGGAGGGGACTACAATGAGCAGTTCTTC
-	-	TRBV5-5	TRBJ1-5	CASSRDPTGNLNQPQHF	TGTGCCAGCAGCAGAGATCCCACCGGGAACCTCAATCAGCCCCAGCATTTT
-	TRBD1	TRBV28	TRBJ1-5	CASSFPGTGGHQPQHF	TGTGCCAGCAGTTTCCCTGGGACAGGTGGACATCAGCCCCAGCATTTT
-	TRBD1	TRBV7-3	TRBJ1-5	CASSSSGGLSQPQHF	TGTGCCAGCAGCTCGTCAGGGGGCTTGAGTCAGCCCCAGCATTTT
-	-	TRBV29-1	TRBJ2-3	CSVYSPRGTDTQYF	TGCAGCGTTTATTCCCCCCGAGGGACAGATACGCAGTATTTT
-	TRBD1	TRBV15	TRBJ2-5	CATSRYTPGQGGRETQYF	TGTGCCACCAGCAGATACACCCCGGGACAGGGGGGGCGGGAGACCCAGTACTTC
-	TRBD1	TRBV19	TRBJ2-7	CASSAYRGPSYEQYF	TGTGCCAGTAGTGCGTACAGGGGCCCTTCCTACGAGCAGTACTTC
-	-	TRBV2	TRBJ1-5	CASSEDRANQPQHF	TGTGCCAGCAGTGAAGACAGGGCCAATCAGCCCCAGCATTTT
-	TRBD2	TRBV7-8	TRBJ2-1	CATAYSGRAAEQFF	TGTGCCACAGCTTATAGCGGGAGGGCCGCTGAGCAGTTCTTC
-	-	TRBV28	TRBJ2-1	CASSLAGGTDEQFF	TGTGCCAGCAGTTTAGCAGGCGGGACTGATGAGCAGTTCTTC
-	-	TRBV23-1	TRBJ1-5	CASSQKRGIQPQHF	TGCGCCAGCAGTCAAAAGCGGGGGATTCAGCCCCAGCATTTT
-	TRBD1	TRBV18	TRBJ1-5	CASSPTGGVTQHF	TGTGCCAGCTCCCCGACAGGGGGCGTGACCCAGCATTTT
-	TRBD1	TRBV7-3	TRBJ1-2	CASSQGTGGGYTF	TGTGCCAGCAGCCAAGGGACAGGCGGTGGCTACACCTTC
-	-	TRBV5-6	TRBJ1-6	CASSLAHEYSPLHF	TGTGCCAGCAGCTTGGCCCACGAGTATTCACCCCTCCACTTT
-	-	TRBV28	TRBJ2-1	CASSLVLRLAIPTDNEQFF	TGTGCCAGCAGTTTAGTCCTTCGATTAGCCATTCCTACGGACAATGAGCAGTTCTTC
-	TRBD1	TRBV2	TRBJ1-4	CARRDSLSTNEKLFF	TGTGCCCGCCGGGACAGCCTGTCAACTAATGAAAAACTGTTTTTT
-	TRBD1	TRBV19	TRBJ1-2	CASRRGPNYGYTF	TGTGCCAGTAGGAGGGGGCCGAACTATGGCTACACCTTC
-	TRBD1	TRBV19	TRBJ1-1	CASREQGGNTEAFF	TGTGCCAGTAGAGAACAGGGGGGGAACACTGAAGCTTTCTTT
-	-	TRBV5-1	TRBJ1-1	CASSLAQGMNTEAFF	TGCGCCAGCAGCTTGGCCCAGGGGATGAACACTGAAGCTTTCTTT
-	TRBD1	TRBV19	TRBJ1-2	CASSTWRDRWSYGYTF	TGTGCCAGTAGTACGTGGAGGGACAGGTGGTCCTATGGCTACACCTTC
-	TRBD1	TRBV5-8	TRBJ1-2	CASSFGTGEFYGYTF	TGTGCCAGCAGCTTCGGGACAGGGGAATTCTATGGCTACACCTTC
-	-	TRBV7-9	TRBJ1-2	CASSLRSGSSYGYTF	TGTGCCAGCAGCTTGAGGTCCGGGTCGAGCTATGGCTACACCTTC
-	TRBD2	TRBV9	TRBJ2-1	CASSVGTSGRARGEQFF	TGTGCCAGCAGCGTAGGGACTAGCGGGAGGGCCCGGGGTGAGCAGTTCTTC
-	-	TRBV25-1	TRBJ2-7	CASSARLVPHEQYF	TGTGCCAGCAGTGCCCGACTAGTTCCCCACGAGCAGTACTTC
-	-	TRBV10-3	TRBJ2-1	CAISELWRDNEQFF	TGTGCCATCAGTGAGCTCTGGAGGGACAATGAGCAGTTCTTC
-	TRBD1	TRBV30	TRBJ2-3	CAWTRTGDGDTQYF	TGTGCCTGGACAAGGACAGGGGATGGAGATACGCAGTATTTT
-	TRBD1	TRBV4-2	TRBJ1-1	CASSQGTGPKNTEAFF	TGTGCCAGCAGCCAAGGGACAGGGCCGAAGAACACTGAAGCTTTCTTT
-	-	TRBV15	TRBJ2-7	CATSLVAESYEQYF	TGTGCCACCAGCTTAGTAGCGGAATCCTACGAGCAGTACTTC
-	TRBD2	TRBV6-1	TRBJ2-7	CASSEQRLAGEFEQYF	TGTGCCAGCAGTGAACAGAGGCTAGCGGGAGAATTCGAGCAGTACTTC
-	-	TRBV28	TRBJ2-7	CASSFRVNSYEQYF	TGTGCCAGCAGTTTCCGGGTGAACTCCTACGAGCAGTACTTC
-	-	TRBV5-6	TRBJ2-4	CASSLDIAKNIQYF	TGTGCCAGCAGCTTGGACATAGCCAAAAACATTCAGTACTTC
once	-	TRBV19	TRBJ2-1	CASNSLPDEQFF	TGTGCCAGTAACTCACTGCCCGATGAGCAGTTCTTC